This T cell receptor beta chain was found in a study of human T cells and chemical hapten exposure. Study-wide background: The study enrolled mostly female patients with alopecia areata, totalis or universalis. Study-level results: Those TCRs sitting above 1 in 1000 frequency stayed the same with DPC sensitization. Alopecia affected the donors, so their immune response may differ from healthy people's. Large CDR3 similarity clusters arose significantly more often from expanded TCRs than from controls.

TCRdb re-called the RACE reads through MiXCR, storing one row per CDR3 protein. Among 190,000 or so distinct CDR3 sequences listed, around 30% were seen once. This clonotype was seen a handful of times. Its cognate antigen is unknown. The sample's time point: pre-sensitization, week 0. Treatment: therapeutic diphenylcyclopropenone sensitization with weekly scalp DPC. This CDR3 is 14 amino acids long. Germline trimming cut 4 bases from V and 4 bases from J; bases unmatched to any gene: 6. Germline V gene lookup returns CDR1 MDHEN and CDR2 SYDVKM. V gene TRBV28 combines with J gene TRBJ2-7, with 8 bases lining up with TRBD2. The sequencing used whole blood, collected in connection with sensitization to the hapten diphenylcyclopropenone (DPC). This clonotype originated in a woman aged 25 to 45 with alopecia areata. Some clones in this sample may be carry-over from other donors' samples. Here the CDR3 reads CASSSAGGAYEQYF. DNA of the CDR3: TGTGCCAGCAGTTCCGCGGGAGGCGCATACGAGCAGTACTTC. Together with reference TRBV28 and TRBJ2-7, the CDR3 gives the full variable domain: DVKVTQSSRYLVKRTGEKVFLECVQDMDHENMFWYRQDPGLGLRLIYFSYDVKMKEKGDIPEGYSVSREKKERFSLILESASTNQTSMYLCASSSAGGAYEQYFGPGTRLTVT.